This T cell receptor beta chain was sequenced during a study of beta chain features in type 1 diabetes. This clone was picked up a small number of times. What it binds is unknown. Germline V lookup: CDR1 GTSNPN, CDR2 SVGIG (reference sequence). The J segment lost 6 bases and the V segment lost 5 bases, leaving 2 bases of the junction unmatched. The CDR3 loop spans 11 amino acids. Of the isolated RNA, all was reverse transcribed, and so the sequenced material was expressed TCRB transcripts. The method was immunoSEQ multiplex PCR; TCRdb's version includes in-frame clones alone and lacks a portion of them. The repertoire holds about 160,000 clones, 63% seen once, with 0.08% to 0.09% in the top ten. Study-wide results and caveats: TCRB CDR3s were moderately but significantly shorter in Type 1 diabetes patients in all four CD4+ subsets. In type 1 diabetes patients, VDJ junctions had fewer insertions; deletions at these junctions were more frequent.

The clonotype comes from a young man with type 1 diabetes. V and J are TRBV30 and TRBJ1-1; 8 positions match TRBD1. Source material: naive CD4+ T cells from blood. The CDR3: CAWGQGAEAFF. CDR3 DNA sequence: TGTGCCTGGGGACAGGGCGCTGAAGCTTTCTTT.